The clone carrying this TCR beta chain was detected a few times. Its antigen is not identified. Germline V gene lookup returns CDR1 KGHSH and CDR2 LQKENI. The CDR3 spans 12 residues. The V segment lost 3 bases and the J segment 11 bases; nucleotides outside the gene matches: 5. The data are from a study of human T cells and chemical hapten exposure. On the study more broadly: Sensitization was performed using 2% DPC on a 2 cm by 2 cm upper inner arm skin site. Small pooled library volume differences mainly caused per-sample TCR yield variation. Points from the study as a whole: PT1 expanded TCR counts and patch test score correlated positively.

Per the authors' pipeline: Samples contained a median of about 100,000 TCRs, with a range of about 20,000 to 750,000. TCRdb recomputed calls from the RACE reads with MiXCR, one row per CDR3 protein. The V and J calls here are based on TCRdb, not the publication. The sample lists 80,000 to 95,000 distinct CDR3 sequences, around 10% occurring once. Indicated time point: patch test 1, 2 weeks after DPC sensitization. Specified treatment: therapeutic diphenylcyclopropenone sensitization with weekly scalp DPC. The sequencing here drew on whole blood, taken in connection with sensitization to the hapten diphenylcyclopropenone (DPC). This chain joins TRBV18 and TRBJ2-7; 9 bases match TRBD1. The TCR comes from a woman between 50 and 59 years old with alopecia areata. Some clones in this sample may be carry-over from other donors' samples. The CDR3 DNA reads as TGTGCCAGCTCACCCCCGGACAGGGGAAAGTACTTC. Protein product: CASSPPDRGKYF.